A single sample is the source of the 28 T cell receptor beta chains below, sequenced in a study of OX40 agonist ivuxolimab in advanced cancers. Clones were read by immunoSEQ multiplex PCR, and TCRdb kept only the in-frame ones, dropping some. Among roughly 35,000 clones listed, around 92% were seen once. The sample consisted of CD4+ or CD8+ T cells sorted from blood, taken in a trial of the OX40 agonist ivuxolimab. The receptors were gathered from an adult with an advanced solid tumor such as melanoma, head and neck, liver or kidney cancer.

The chain joins TRBV7-6 to TRBJ1-1; 9 nucleotides align to TRBD1. The germline gives CDR1 SGHVS, CDR2 FNYEAQ. After removal of 5 bases from V and 8 bases from J, the junction contained 12 bases not matched to a gene. The CDR3 runs to 15 residues. Here the CDR3 DNA reads TGTGCCAGCAGCCCTTCCCCGGGACAGGGAATCGAAGCTTTCTTT. As protein: CASSPSPGQGIEAFF.

The chain has TRBV25-1 and TRBJ2-2; 9 bases fit TRBD2. This CDR3 contains 16 residues. Losses at the gene ends were 0 bases for V and 9 bases for J; bases not matched to a gene: 8. Germline-derived CDR1 and CDR2 are MGHDK and SYGVNS. The CDR3 nucleotides read TGTGCCAGCAGTGAATACGGAGCTAGCGGGATTTGGGAGCTGTTTTTT. Encoded protein: CASSEYGASGIWELFF.

This rearrangement joins TRBV27 to TRBJ1-1; TRBD1 matches at 7 bases. The CDR3 is made up of 13 amino acids. Germline loops: CDR1 MNHEY, CDR2 SMNVEV (reference sequence). The V segment lost 3 bases and the J segment 4 bases; nucleotides outside the gene matches: 2. The CDR3 region is CASSFSGGTEAFF. In DNA form, the CDR3 reads TGTGCCAGCAGTTTTTCAGGGGGCACTGAAGCTTTCTTT.

This clone was recorded once. The chain is built from TRBV29-1 and TRBJ2-6; D remains ambiguous. V lost 2 bases, J lost 1 base, and 9 bases lay in between. Looked up from germline, CDR1 is SQVTM and CDR2 is ANQGSEA. The CDR3 has 15 residues. In nucleotides, the CDR3 is TGCAGCGTTGAATATATGGGATCTGGGGCCAACGTCCTGACTTTC. This translates into CSVEYMGSGANVLTF.

This chain links TRBV15 with TRBJ2-3; a possible D gene is TRBD2 (6 bases). Trimming took 1 base from V and 3 from J, leaving 17 bases between them. The germline V gene encodes CDR1 LNHNV and CDR2 YYDKDF (reference sequence). This CDR3 has 17 residues. DNA for the CDR3: TGTGCCACCAGCAGAGTACCCGCCGGGGACTTTACAGATACGCAGTATTTT. Residues: CATSRVPAGDFTDTQYF.

The chain uses TRBV7-9 and TRBJ1-5; D unresolved. Trimming stripped 5 bases from V and 1 base from J, with 9 bases between. The CDR3 is 14 residues long. From germline, CDR1 is SEHNR and CDR2 FQNEAQ (reference sequence). The chain's CDR3 is CASSLGESNQPQHF. CDR3 coding DNA: TGTGCCAGCAGCCTCGGGGAGAGCAATCAGCCCCAGCATTTT. Based on the CDR3 plus reference TRBV7-9 and TRBJ1-5, the full variable domain is DTGVSQNPRHKITKRGQNVTFRCDPISEHNRLYWYRQTLGQGPEFLTYFQNEAQLEKSRLLSDRFSAERPKGSFSTLEIQRTEQGDSAMYLCASSLGESNQPQHFGDGTRLSIL.

As for this clone: One junction end does not reproduce the germline sequence, and a read error may be involved. The rearrangement joins TRBV9 to TRBJ2-7, with D perhaps TRBD2 (6 bases). Germline CDR1 is SGDLS and CDR2 is YYNGEE. The CDR3 has 13 residues. This CDR3 reads CASSGLWGDERYF. The CDR3 DNA is TGTGCCAGCAGCGGGTTATGGGGGGACGAGCGGTACTTC.

The genes are TRBV11-2 and TRBJ2-2; no reliable D call. V gave up 1 base and J gave up 0 bases, with 3 bases separating them. Germline loops: CDR1 SGHAT, CDR2 FQNNGV. This CDR3 region has 14 residues. The DNA of the CDR3 is TGTGCCAGCAGCTTAGGTGCGAACACCGGGGAGCTGTTTTTT. Translation gives CASSLGANTGELFF.

This clone was seen a single time. CDR3 bases: TGCGCCAGCAGCCAGTACCCGACAGGGTCTAATCAGTACTTC. Its translation is CASSQYPTGSNQYF. J is TRBJ2-4 and V is TRBV5-1, with 7 bases aligning to TRBD1. This CDR3 comprises 14 residues. The trim removed 4 bases at V and 12 bases at J, leaving 13 bases unmatched. Per germline, CDR1 SGHRS and CDR2 YFSETQ.

V gene TRBV15 combines with J gene TRBJ2-7; the D gene is possibly TRBD1 (6 bases). Trimming cost V 4 bases and J 5 bases, with 15 bases left between them. This CDR3 spans 14 amino acids. Germline V gene data show CDR1 as LNHNV and CDR2 as YYDKDF (reference sequence). This CDR3 is CATSTRRGFHEQYF. The CDR3 DNA reads as TGTGCCACCAGCACGAGAAGGGGGTTCCACGAGCAGTACTTC. Full variable domain (rest looked up from reference TRBV15 and TRBJ2-7): DAMVIQNPRYQVTQFGKPVTLSCSQTLNHNVMYWYQQKSSQAPKLLFHYYDKDFNNEADTPDNFQSRRPNTSFCFLDIRSPGLGDTAMYLCATSTRRGFHEQYFGPGTRLTVT.

The chain links TRBV20-1 to TRBJ2-7; D gene ambiguous. This CDR3 has 11 residues. CDR1 is DFQATT and CDR2 is SNEGSKA in the germline V gene (reference sequence). Trimming left V 0 bases short and J 3 bases short, with 3 bases between. CDR3 residues: CSARDNYEQYF. CDR3 nucleotides: TGCAGTGCTAGAGACAACTACGAGCAGTACTTC.

This chain joins TRBV7-6 and TRBJ2-7; 11 bases are a match to TRBD2. The J segment lost 6 bases and the V segment lost 7 bases, leaving 8 bases of the junction unmatched. Germline values: CDR1 SGHVS, CDR2 FNYEAQ. The CDR3 contains 14 residues. The DNA for the CDR3 is TGTGCCAGCACCGGCGTAGCGGGAGGGGTCGAGCAGTACTTC. The encoded protein is CASTGVAGGVEQYF.

The rearrangement links TRBV4-1 to TRBJ2-2; 9 bases align to TRBD2. Trimming removed 3 bases from V and 13 bases from J; junction bases left unmatched: 12. The length of the CDR3 is 15 residues. Germline V gives CDR1 MGHRA, CDR2 YSYEKL. CDR3 amino acids: CASSHFSSGEGRLFF. CDR3 bases: TGCGCCAGCAGCCATTTCTCTAGCGGGGAGGGTCGGCTGTTTTTT.

The chain combines TRBV7-9 with TRBJ1-5, with D perhaps matching TRBD1 (6 bases). This CDR3 is 14 amino acids long. V lost 4 bases and J lost 6, with 13 bases in between. CDR1 is SEHNR, CDR2 FQNEAQ, per germline (reference sequence). The CDR3 loop is CASSSTQGIQPQHF. The CDR3 region has the DNA TGTGCCAGCAGCTCAACTCAGGGGATTCAGCCCCAGCATTTT.

V and J are TRBV5-6 and TRBJ1-2; 7 positions agree with TRBD1. The V gene end was trimmed by 4 bases and the J gene end by 7 bases; junction bases not matched to a gene: 16. CDR3 length: 16 amino acids. Germline V gene sequence: CDR1 SGHDT, CDR2 YYEEEE. CDR3 sequence: CASSTEGQAFFAGYTF. CDR3 coding DNA: TGTGCCAGCAGCACCGAAGGACAGGCTTTTTTTGCTGGCTACACCTTC.

V and J are TRBV28 and TRBJ2-7; D is undetermined. CDR3 length: 13 amino acids. Germline-derived CDR1 and CDR2 are MDHEN and SYDVKM. With 2 bases removed from V and 4 bases from J, the gap between germline ends came to 9 bases. The CDR3 nucleotides read TGTGCCAGCAGTTTAATCTTTTCTTACGAGCAGTACTTC. It yields the protein CASSLIFSYEQYF.

This clone occurred a few times. The chain uses TRBV29-1 and TRBJ2-2; 14 bases are a match to TRBD2. V shed 5 bases and J 6 bases; nucleotides not matched to a gene: 11. The CDR3 is made up of 17 amino acids. Germline assignment: CDR1 SQVTM and CDR2 ANQGSEA. The CDR3 here is CSVRTSGRSGLAGELFF. CDR3 nucleotides: TGCAGCGTTCGGACTAGCGGGAGGTCCGGGTTGGCCGGGGAGCTGTTTTTT.

The chain has TRBV9 and TRBJ2-2; maybe TRBD2 (5 bases). CDR3 size: 16 residues. Germline CDR1 SGDLS, CDR2 YYNGEE. Trimming took off 0 bases at V and 3 bases at J, with 12 bases between the two ends. CDR3 sequence (DNA): TGTGCCAGCAGCGTAGCGAGGGAGCAGGACACCGGGGAGCTGTTTTTT. This sequence encodes CASSVAREQDTGELFF.

The V gene is TRBV4-1, the J gene TRBJ2-3; 7 bases fit TRBD2. This CDR3 is built from 17 residues. J lost 2 bases, V lost 3 bases, and 11 bases had no gene match. In germline, CDR1 is MGHRA, CDR2 YSYEKL. The CDR3 DNA reads as TGCGCCAGCAGCCATGGTGCCCGAGCGGGGTTCACAGATACGCAGTATTTT. As protein: CASSHGARAGFTDTQYF.

Written as DNA, the CDR3 is TGTGCCAGCAGCTTAGTAGCTAGCGGGAGTTATACGCAGTATTTT. Its translation is CASSLVASGSYTQYF. The chain couples TRBV7-2 to TRBJ2-3, with 10 bases aligning to TRBD2. The CDR3 extends over 15 amino acids. V lost 1 base, J lost 7 bases, and 5 bases stayed unmatched. Germline V gives CDR1 SGHTA, CDR2 FQGNSA.

The chain couples TRBV5-4 to TRBJ2-7; perhaps TRBD1 as D (5 bases). Germline CDR1 reads SGHNT; CDR2 reads YYREEE (reference sequence). The V and J ends lost 1 base and 6 bases respectively, with 14 bases between them. This CDR3 contains 14 residues. The CDR3 coding sequence is TGTGCCAGCAGCTTGCAGGGTGGGCTAACCGAGCAGTACTTC. Its protein product is CASSLQGGLTEQYF.

This clone has only a few counts. The genes are TRBV7-4 and TRBJ2-2; no firm D call. Germline V gene data show CDR1 as SGHVT and CDR2 as SQSDAQ. CDR3 size: 15 residues. Trimming took 6 bases from V and 3 from J, leaving 14 bases between them. CDR3 region: CASSFIPDYTGELFF. The CDR3 nucleotides are TGTGCCAGCAGTTTTATCCCAGACTACACCGGGGAGCTGTTTTTT.

This chain links TRBV7-9 with TRBJ2-5; 11 nucleotides agree with TRBD2. The CDR3 is 15 residues long. V dropped 4 bases and J dropped 5; count of bases not matched to a gene: 6. CDR1 and CDR2 from the germline V gene are SEHNR and FQNEAQ (reference sequence). CDR3 residues: CASSSTSGRGETQYF. In DNA, the CDR3 is TGTGCCAGCAGCTCCACTAGCGGGAGAGGGGAGACCCAGTACTTC.

The V gene is TRBV28, the J gene TRBJ2-1; 12 bases match TRBD2. V lost 5 bases, J lost 4 bases, and 9 bases stayed unmatched. The CDR3 sequence is 17 residues long. Germline CDR1 is MDHEN and CDR2 is SYDVKM. The CDR3 spells CASSLRLAGDLYNEQFF. The CDR3 nucleotides are TGTGCCAGCAGTCTGAGACTAGCGGGAGACTTATACAATGAGCAGTTCTTC.

The genes are TRBV4-1 and TRBJ2-3, with D tentatively TRBD1 or TRBD2 (5 bases each). Germline V CDR1 and CDR2: MGHRA, YSYEKL. The V gene lost 0 bases and the J gene lost 5 bases, with 9 bases spanning the gap. This CDR3 has 14 amino acids. The CDR3 nucleotides are TGCGCCAGCAGCCAAGAGGGGACGGTAGATACGCAGTATTTT. The encoded protein is CASSQEGTVDTQYF.

The chain joins TRBV19 to TRBJ2-3; possible D gene TRBD2, 7 bases. The CDR3 consists of 13 residues. V lost 5 bases to trimming and J lost 9 bases, with 15 bases between them. Germline CDR1 is LNHDA and CDR2 is SQIVND (reference sequence). The CDR3 protein is CASSPAAGATQYF. CDR3 nucleotide sequence: TGTGCCAGTAGTCCCGCCGCGGGGGCCACGCAGTATTTT.

This chain links TRBV4-2 with TRBJ2-1; TRBD2 matches 13 bases. The length of the CDR3 is 16 residues. The J segment lost 7 bases and the V segment lost 2 bases, leaving 5 bases of the junction unmatched. Germline V CDR1 and CDR2: LGHNA, YNFKEQ. CDR3 sequence (DNA): TGTGCCAGCAGCCAACCGGGACTAGCGGGAAGAAATGAGCAGTTCTTC. It encodes CASSQPGLAGRNEQFF.

Only one count was recorded for this clone. This chain links TRBV5-1 with TRBJ2-1; TRBD2 agrees at 7 bases. Losses at the gene ends were 4 bases for V and 4 bases for J; bases not matched to a gene: 8. Germline CDR1 and CDR2: SGHRS and YFSETQ. CDR3 length: 15 amino acids. CDR3 sequence: CASSPTGGGYNEQFF. The CDR3 DNA reads TGCGCCAGCAGCCCGACGGGGGGAGGGTACAATGAGCAGTTCTTC. The variable domain in full, with the rest retrieved from reference TRBV5-1 and TRBJ2-1, is KAGVTQTPRYLIKTRGQQVTLSCSPISGHRSVSWYQQTPGQGLQFLFEYFSETQRNKGNFPGRFSGRQFSNSRSEMNVSTLELGDSALYLCASSPTGGGYNEQFFGPGTRLTVL.